A selection of T cell receptor beta chains follows, all from one sample in a study of T cell repertoires in cytomegalovirus infection. TCRdb itself ran the reads through MiXCR, one entry per CDR3 protein. The sample has 700,000 to 950,000 distinct CDR3 sequences; about 31% are singletons. For these TCRs, the target antigens are not known. The source was cultured CD8+ T cells from PBMCs, collected from culture after CMV antigen stimulation. The origin of the receptors is a human donor in good health (CMV status not recorded). Some clones in this sample may be carry-over from other donors' samples. Both conserved end residues are part of each CDR3. Each record gives: V gene, clone size, J gene, D gene, CDR3 protein, CDR3 DNA. D genes are given only for firm matches. Only part of the rows carry a size: once, few, many, or a class if the clone is expanded.

v_gene: TRBV27
abundance: -
j_gene: TRBJ1-2
d_gene: -
CDR3aa: CASSLSQGPGNDGYTF
CDR3nt: TGTGCCAGCAGTTTATCGCAGGGGCCTGGTAATGATGGCTACACCTTC

v_gene: TRBV11-1
abundance: few
j_gene: TRBJ2-3
d_gene: -
CDR3aa: CASSLFRPGDRTDTQYF
CDR3nt: TGTGCCAGCAGCCTATTTCGTCCCGGTGATCGTACAGATACGCAGTATTTT

v_gene: TRBV7-2
abundance: many
j_gene: TRBJ2-3
d_gene: -
CDR3aa: CASSLVPGPDTQYF
CDR3nt: TGTGCCAGCAGCTTAGTCCCGGGGCCGGATACGCAGTATTTT

v_gene: TRBV12-3/TRBV12-4
abundance: -
j_gene: TRBJ2-1
d_gene: -
CDR3aa: CASSLWAGAGNEQFF
CDR3nt: TGTGCCAGCAGTTTATGGGCAGGTGCCGGCAATGAGCAGTTCTTC

v_gene: TRBV20-1
abundance: few
j_gene: TRBJ2-5
d_gene: -
CDR3aa: CSAPMAVQETQYF
CDR3nt: TGCAGTGCTCCGATGGCAGTCCAAGAGACCCAGTACTTC

v_gene: TRBV6-5
abundance: once
j_gene: TRBJ1-2
d_gene: -
CDR3aa: CASSPDPTPTYGYTF
CDR3nt: TGTGCCAGCAGTCCGGACCCTACGCCGACCTATGGCTACACCTTC

v_gene: TRBV7-8
abundance: many
j_gene: TRBJ2-1
d_gene: -
CDR3aa: CASIPTPLIGDEQFF
CDR3nt: TGTGCCAGCATTCCGACTCCCCTCATAGGCGATGAGCAGTTCTTC

v_gene: TRBV7-6
abundance: few
j_gene: TRBJ2-1
d_gene: -
CDR3aa: CASSSQRGNEQFF
CDR3nt: TGTGCCAGCAGCTCCCAAAGGGGGAATGAGCAGTTCTTC

v_gene: TRBV6-5
abundance: -
j_gene: TRBJ1-2
d_gene: -
CDR3aa: CASSRETKANYGYTF
CDR3nt: TGTGCCAGCAGTAGAGAAACGAAAGCTAACTATGGCTACACCTTC

v_gene: TRBV12-3/TRBV12-4
abundance: -
j_gene: TRBJ2-1
d_gene: TRBD2
CDR3aa: CASSSSGGTFSNEQFF
CDR3nt: TGTGCCAGCAGTTCAAGCGGGGGTACTTTCTCGAATGAGCAGTTCTTC

v_gene: TRBV27
abundance: few
j_gene: TRBJ1-2
d_gene: -
CDR3aa: CASSWDPVRYGYTF
CDR3nt: TGTGCCAGCAGTTGGGACCCGGTCCGCTATGGCTACACCTTC

v_gene: TRBV20-1
abundance: few
j_gene: TRBJ2-3
d_gene: -
CDR3aa: CSASDRIPGTDTQYF
CDR3nt: TGCAGTGCTTCTGACAGGATCCCAGGGACAGATACGCAGTATTTT

v_gene: TRBV27
abundance: few
j_gene: TRBJ1-2
d_gene: TRBD1
CDR3aa: CASRPGTGNYGYTF
CDR3nt: TGTGCCAGCAGGCCCGGGACAGGGAACTATGGCTACACCTTC

v_gene: TRBV4-2
abundance: many
j_gene: TRBJ2-1
d_gene: TRBD2
CDR3aa: CASSPSGGHSYNEQFF
CDR3nt: TGTGCCAGCAGCCCTAGCGGGGGGCACTCCTACAATGAGCAGTTCTTC

v_gene: TRBV5-4
abundance: few
j_gene: TRBJ2-1
d_gene: -
CDR3aa: CASSLVGTNEQFF
CDR3nt: TGTGCCAGCAGCTTGGTTGGAACCAATGAGCAGTTCTTC

v_gene: TRBV7-9
abundance: many
j_gene: TRBJ1-5
d_gene: -
CDR3aa: CASSSKRINQPQHF
CDR3nt: TGTGCCAGCAGCTCTAAAAGGATAAATCAGCCCCAGCATTTT

v_gene: TRBV27
abundance: -
j_gene: TRBJ2-3
d_gene: TRBD1
CDR3aa: CASSLRDRGTGTQYF
CDR3nt: TGTGCCAGCAGTCTACGGGACAGGGGGACAGGTACGCAGTATTTT

v_gene: TRBV7-8
abundance: few
j_gene: TRBJ2-5
d_gene: -
CDR3aa: CASSLEARVETQYF
CDR3nt: TGTGCCAGCAGCTTAGAGGCCAGGGTGGAGACCCAGTACTTC

v_gene: TRBV29-1
abundance: -
j_gene: TRBJ2-2
d_gene: -
CDR3aa: CSVEVLGQENTGELFF
CDR3nt: TGCAGCGTTGAAGTGTTGGGACAAGAGAACACCGGGGAGCTGTTTTTT

v_gene: TRBV5-1
abundance: few
j_gene: TRBJ2-1
d_gene: TRBD2
CDR3aa: CASSLAWGGNEQFF
CDR3nt: TGCGCCAGCAGCTTGGCTTGGGGGGGCAATGAGCAGTTCTTC

v_gene: TRBV12-3/TRBV12-4
abundance: -
j_gene: TRBJ2-3
d_gene: TRBD2
CDR3aa: CASSSSAGGSPGDTQYF
CDR3nt: TGTGCCAGCAGCTCCTCAGCGGGGGGCTCCCCCGGAGATACGCAGTATTTT

v_gene: TRBV20-1
abundance: -
j_gene: TRBJ2-7
d_gene: TRBD1
CDR3aa: CSATGTGGVEQYF
CDR3nt: TGCAGTGCTACCGGGACAGGGGGCGTCGAGCAGTACTTC

v_gene: TRBV7-6
abundance: -
j_gene: TRBJ2-2
d_gene: TRBD1
CDR3aa: CASSFPDREPNTGELFF
CDR3nt: TGTGCCAGCAGCTTCCCCGACAGGGAACCGAACACCGGGGAGCTGTTTTTT

v_gene: TRBV6-5
abundance: few
j_gene: TRBJ2-2
d_gene: TRBD1
CDR3aa: CASSYTGTGETGELFF
CDR3nt: TGTGCCAGCAGTTATACCGGGACAGGGGAAACCGGGGAGCTGTTTTTT

v_gene: TRBV10-2
abundance: -
j_gene: TRBJ1-1
d_gene: -
CDR3aa: CASKNSGDTEAFF
CDR3nt: TGCGCCAGCAAAAACTCCGGGGACACTGAAGCTTTCTTT

v_gene: TRBV27
abundance: -
j_gene: TRBJ1-4
d_gene: -
CDR3aa: CASSFTTNEKLFF
CDR3nt: TGTGCCAGCAGCTTCACAACTAATGAAAAACTGTTTTTT

v_gene: TRBV6-2/TRBV6-3
abundance: -
j_gene: TRBJ2-7
d_gene: -
CDR3aa: CASSYSTSGTASYEQYF
CDR3nt: TGTGCCAGCAGTTACTCAACCTCCGGGACCGCGTCCTACGAGCAGTACTTC

v_gene: TRBV20-1
abundance: -
j_gene: TRBJ1-6
d_gene: -
CDR3aa: CSARDPSNNSPLHF
CDR3nt: TGCAGTGCTAGAGATCCCAGCAATAATTCACCCCTCCACTTT

v_gene: TRBV4-1
abundance: -
j_gene: TRBJ1-5
d_gene: TRBD1
CDR3aa: CASSLWTGVDQPQHF
CDR3nt: TGCGCCAGCAGCCTCTGGACAGGGGTGGATCAGCCCCAGCATTTT

v_gene: TRBV10-3
abundance: many
j_gene: TRBJ2-3
d_gene: TRBD1
CDR3aa: CAISELPGTRDRGTDTQYF
CDR3nt: TGTGCCATCAGTGAGTTGCCGGGGACCCGGGACAGGGGAACAGATACGCAGTATTTT

v_gene: TRBV27
abundance: few
j_gene: TRBJ2-3
d_gene: TRBD2
CDR3aa: CASSTLSGVSTDTQYF
CDR3nt: TGTGCCAGCAGTACCCTTAGCGGGGTGAGCACAGATACGCAGTATTTT

v_gene: TRBV5-6
abundance: few
j_gene: TRBJ2-7
d_gene: -
CDR3aa: CASSLGAASYEQYF
CDR3nt: TGTGCCAGCAGCTTAGGAGCGGCCTCCTACGAGCAGTACTTC

v_gene: TRBV6-5
abundance: many
j_gene: TRBJ1-6
d_gene: -
CDR3aa: CASSYLGVGDNSPLHF
CDR3nt: TGTGCCAGCAGTTACTTAGGGGTTGGGGATAATTCACCCCTCCACTTT

v_gene: TRBV5-4
abundance: many
j_gene: TRBJ1-1
d_gene: -
CDR3aa: CASSLTGRNTEAFF
CDR3nt: TGTGCCAGCAGCTTAACGGGGAGGAACACTGAAGCTTTCTTT

v_gene: TRBV20-1
abundance: -
j_gene: TRBJ2-7
d_gene: -
CDR3aa: CSARGLSGEWDEQYF
CDR3nt: TGCAGTGCTAGAGGACTTTCAGGGGAGTGGGACGAGCAGTACTTC

v_gene: TRBV4-3
abundance: -
j_gene: TRBJ1-4
d_gene: -
CDR3aa: CASSHDRFATNEKLFF
CDR3nt: TGCGCCAGCAGCCACGACAGATTTGCAACTAATGAAAAACTGTTTTTT

v_gene: TRBV2
abundance: -
j_gene: TRBJ2-6
d_gene: -
CDR3aa: CATNLLGVSGANVLTF
CDR3nt: TGTGCCACTAACCTACTAGGGGTCTCTGGGGCCAACGTCCTGACTTTC

v_gene: TRBV7-6
abundance: -
j_gene: TRBJ2-1
d_gene: -
CDR3aa: CASSSSRETFYNEQFF
CDR3nt: TGTGCCAGCAGCTCGTCCAGGGAAACTTTTTACAATGAGCAGTTCTTC

v_gene: TRBV7-6
abundance: -
j_gene: TRBJ2-3
d_gene: TRBD2
CDR3aa: CASSYPAGGVDTQYF
CDR3nt: TGTGCCAGCAGCTACCCAGCGGGGGGAGTAGATACGCAGTATTTT

v_gene: TRBV19
abundance: -
j_gene: TRBJ2-2
d_gene: TRBD2
CDR3aa: CASSIASGDTGELFF
CDR3nt: TGTGCCAGTAGTATAGCTAGCGGGGACACCGGGGAGCTGTTTTTT

v_gene: TRBV9
abundance: -
j_gene: TRBJ2-3
d_gene: -
CDR3aa: CASSVVLWDDEDSQDTQYF
CDR3nt: TGTGCCAGCAGCGTAGTACTCTGGGACGATGAAGATTCTCAAGATACGCAGTATTTT

v_gene: TRBV7-9
abundance: -
j_gene: TRBJ2-3
d_gene: TRBD1
CDR3aa: CAGSSRTGGLRTDTQYF
CDR3nt: TGTGCCGGCAGCTCCCGGACAGGGGGCTTAAGAACAGATACGCAGTATTTT

v_gene: TRBV7-2
abundance: many
j_gene: TRBJ2-7
d_gene: -
CDR3aa: CASSLEGLGYPYEQYF
CDR3nt: TGTGCCAGCAGCTTAGAGGGATTAGGGTACCCCTACGAGCAGTACTTC

v_gene: TRBV12-3/TRBV12-4
abundance: few
j_gene: TRBJ1-1
d_gene: TRBD1
CDR3aa: CASTLGQGLVEAFF
CDR3nt: TGTGCCAGCACCCTTGGACAGGGGTTGGTTGAAGCTTTCTTT

v_gene: TRBV19
abundance: -
j_gene: TRBJ1-5
d_gene: -
CDR3aa: CASSMTVVAYSNQPQHF
CDR3nt: TGTGCCAGTAGTATGACAGTAGTGGCTTATAGCAATCAGCCCCAGCATTTT

v_gene: TRBV6-2/TRBV6-3
abundance: few
j_gene: TRBJ2-1
d_gene: -
CDR3aa: CASSYVAGANNEQFF
CDR3nt: TGTGCCAGCAGTTACGTTGCGGGGGCAAACAATGAGCAGTTCTTC

v_gene: TRBV4-3
abundance: -
j_gene: TRBJ2-3
d_gene: TRBD2
CDR3aa: CASSHSGGPGDTQYF
CDR3nt: TGCGCCAGCAGCCATAGCGGGGGGCCGGGAGATACGCAGTATTTT

v_gene: TRBV6-1
abundance: -
j_gene: TRBJ1-1
d_gene: -
CDR3aa: CASSEPYLNTEAFF
CDR3nt: TGTGCCAGCAGTGAGCCCTACTTGAACACTGAAGCTTTCTTT

v_gene: TRBV5-6
abundance: few
j_gene: TRBJ2-7
d_gene: TRBD1
CDR3aa: CASSKGARDEQYF
CDR3nt: TGTGCCAGCAGCAAGGGGGCGCGGGACGAGCAGTACTTC

v_gene: TRBV27
abundance: -
j_gene: TRBJ2-7
d_gene: -
CDR3aa: CASSGGATYEQYF
CDR3nt: TGTGCCAGCAGTGGGGGTGCTACCTACGAGCAGTACTTC

v_gene: TRBV28
abundance: few
j_gene: TRBJ1-2
d_gene: TRBD1
CDR3aa: CASSLPVGQGEHTF
CDR3nt: TGTGCCAGCAGTTTACCAGTCGGGCAGGGGGAACACACCTTC

v_gene: TRBV27
abundance: -
j_gene: TRBJ1-6
d_gene: -
CDR3aa: CASTPMRDLGSYNSPLHF
CDR3nt: TGTGCCAGCACCCCGATGAGGGATTTGGGCTCCTATAATTCACCCCTCCACTTT

v_gene: TRBV9
abundance: few
j_gene: TRBJ1-2
d_gene: TRBD1
CDR3aa: CASSGPLTGGDGYTF
CDR3nt: TGTGCCAGCAGCGGCCCCCTTACAGGGGGCGATGGCTACACCTTC

v_gene: TRBV28
abundance: -
j_gene: TRBJ1-1
d_gene: TRBD1
CDR3aa: CASSLTGQAEAFF
CDR3nt: TGTGCCAGCAGTTTAACAGGACAGGCTGAAGCTTTCTTT

v_gene: TRBV7-6
abundance: few
j_gene: TRBJ2-7
d_gene: TRBD1
CDR3aa: CASSLMGQGHF
CDR3nt: TGTGCCAGCAGCTTAATGGGACAGGGACACTTC